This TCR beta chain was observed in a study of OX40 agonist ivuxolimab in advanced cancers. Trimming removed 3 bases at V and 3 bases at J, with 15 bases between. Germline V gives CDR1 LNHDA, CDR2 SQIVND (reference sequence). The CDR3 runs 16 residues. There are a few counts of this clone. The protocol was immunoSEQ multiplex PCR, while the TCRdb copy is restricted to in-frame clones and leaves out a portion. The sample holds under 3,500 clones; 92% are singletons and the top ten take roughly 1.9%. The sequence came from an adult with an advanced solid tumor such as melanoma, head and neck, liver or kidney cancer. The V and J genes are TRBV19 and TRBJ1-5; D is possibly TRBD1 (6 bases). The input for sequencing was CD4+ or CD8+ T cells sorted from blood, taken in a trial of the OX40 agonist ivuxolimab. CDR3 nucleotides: TGTGCCAGTAGTATCGGAACAGGGTATAACAATCAGCCCCAGCATTTT. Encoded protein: CASSIGTGYNNQPQHF.